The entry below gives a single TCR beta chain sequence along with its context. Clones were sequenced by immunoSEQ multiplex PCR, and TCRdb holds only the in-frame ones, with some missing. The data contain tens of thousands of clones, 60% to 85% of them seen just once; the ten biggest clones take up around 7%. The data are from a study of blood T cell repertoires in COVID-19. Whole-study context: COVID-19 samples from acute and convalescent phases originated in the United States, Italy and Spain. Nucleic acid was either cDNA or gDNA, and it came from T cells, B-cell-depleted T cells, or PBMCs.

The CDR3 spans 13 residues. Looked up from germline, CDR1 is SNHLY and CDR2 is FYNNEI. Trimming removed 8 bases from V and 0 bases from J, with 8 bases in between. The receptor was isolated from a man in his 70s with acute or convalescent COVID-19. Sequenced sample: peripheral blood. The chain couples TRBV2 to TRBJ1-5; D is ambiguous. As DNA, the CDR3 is TGTGCCAGCTGTAGACTTAGCAATCAGCCCCAGCATTTT. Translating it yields CASCRLSNQPQHF.